This TCR beta chain was found in a study of blood T cell repertoires in COVID-19. Study-wide background: Samples taken during acute and convalescent COVID-19 were collected in the United States, Italy and Spain.

How the authors handled the data: Reference gene primer amplification yielded estimated nucleated cell counts. Here immunoSEQ multiplex PCR was the method, and the copy in TCRdb shows in-frame clones only, minus some. From that table come the V and J calls and clone size; the DNA was used to work out D and trimming. The sample records roughly 230,000 clones, under 85% being singletons. The V segment lost 5 bases and the J segment 3 bases; nucleotides outside the gene matches: 3. CDR1 is MGHDK, CDR2 SYGVNS, per germline. CDR3 length equals 15 residues. This clonotype was sampled from a human donor in a cohort sampled during active COVID-19. The chain uses TRBV25-1 and TRBJ2-2; 10 positions agree with TRBD2. Sequences were obtained from peripheral blood. The DNA of the CDR3 is TGTGCCAGCAGTTCTAGCGGGAGAGACACCGGGGAGCTGTTTTTT. It specifies CASSSSGRDTGELFF. Complete variable domain (other parts from reference TRBV25-1 and TRBJ2-2): EADIYQTPRYLVIGTGKKITLECSQTMGHDKMYWYQQDPGMELHLIHYSYGVNSTEKGDLSSESTVSRIRTEHFPLTLESARPSHTSQYLCASSSSGRDTGELFFGEGSRLTVL.